These 30 T cell receptor beta chains were all obtained from the same sample, sequenced in a study of T cells after yellow fever vaccination. TCRdb re-called the 5' RACE reads through MiXCR, storing one row per CDR3 protein. In the table there are 450,000 to 550,000 distinct CDR3 sequences, about 19% of which are singletons. The material was PBMCs, obtained 15 days after the yellow fever booster vaccination. These receptors were collected from a man aged 30 to 45 who received the YFV17D yellow fever vaccine.

V usage is TRBV9 and J usage is TRBJ2-7; TRBD1 matches 7 bases. Germline V lookup: CDR1 SGDLS, CDR2 YYNGEE. The CDR3 length is 14 residues. The junction had 6 bases not matched to a gene; V was cut back by 3 bases and J by 3 bases. The CDR3 DNA reads as TGTGCCAGCAGCGGATCCGGGACAGACTACGAGCAGTACTTC. Amino acid sequence: CASSGSGTDYEQYF.

This clonotype occurred a few times. The chain recombines TRBV20-1 with TRBJ2-1, with a tentative D call TRBD1 (5 bases). V shed 3 bases and J shed 9 bases, with 18 bases lying between them. The CDR3 has 14 residues. From germline, CDR1 is DFQATT and CDR2 SNEGSKA (reference sequence). The CDR3 coding sequence is TGCAGTGCTAGTCCCCAGGGCAGTTTCGGTGAGCAGTTCTTC. It yields the protein CSASPQGSFGEQFF.

This clonotype was seen a few times. The rearrangement links TRBV29-1 to TRBJ2-1; D uncertain. Germline V gives CDR1 SQVTM, CDR2 ANQGSEA. This CDR3 comprises 14 residues. The germline V and J ends were trimmed by 4 bases and 1 base, with 11 bases remaining between them. This chain's CDR3 is CSVAGIRSYNEQFF. DNA for the CDR3: TGCAGCGTTGCTGGAATCAGGTCCTACAATGAGCAGTTCTTC.

The CDR3 DNA follows: TGTGCCAGCAGTCGGGACAGGTTTACGGGCTACACCTTC. Translated: CASSRDRFTGYTF. The V and J genes are TRBV28 and TRBJ1-2, with 8 nucleotides matching TRBD1. Germline V gene sequence: CDR1 MDHEN, CDR2 SYDVKM. This CDR3 comprises 13 residues. V was pared by 5 bases and J by 8 bases, with 7 bases of the junction left unmatched.

The chain joins TRBV7-9 to TRBJ1-2, with D perhaps TRBD1 (5 bases). The CDR3 length is 13 residues. Germline V gene sequence: CDR1 SEHNR, CDR2 FQNEAQ (reference sequence). V dropped 5 bases and J dropped 2 bases, with 9 bases sitting between them. CDR3 bases: TGTGCCAGCAGCCCGACAGTAAACTATGGCTACACCTTC. Encoded protein: CASSPTVNYGYTF.

This clonotype occurred a few times. The rearrangement uses TRBV7-3 and TRBJ2-5; 8 bases match TRBD1. The CDR3 runs 15 residues. Germline CDR1 is SGHTA and CDR2 is FQGTGA. The V segment lost 5 bases and the J segment 5 bases; nucleotides outside the gene matches: 10. CDR3 sequence (DNA): TGTGCCAGCAGCGTACAGGGGGTAGAGAGCGAGACCCAGTACTTC. This translates into CASSVQGVESETQYF.

This clonotype occurred a few times. The chain has TRBV4-3 and TRBJ2-7, with TRBD2 matching over 13 bases. The CDR3 contains 16 residues. The J segment lost 2 bases and the V segment lost 3 bases, leaving 4 bases of the junction unmatched. Germline assignment: CDR1 LGHNA and CDR2 YSLEER. The CDR3 DNA follows: TGCGCCAGCAGCCATAGGACTAGCGGGAGCACCTACGAGCAGTACTTC. It encodes CASSHRTSGSTYEQYF.

As DNA, the CDR3 is TGTGCCAGCAGTTACTCGTACAGCAGAAACACTGAAGCTTTCTTT. It translates to CASSYSYSRNTEAFF. The genes are TRBV6-5 and TRBJ1-1; D gene unclear. Germline assignment: CDR1 MNHEY and CDR2 SVGAGI. The CDR3 is made up of 15 amino acids. Trimming took off 0 bases at V and 2 bases at J, with 10 bases between the two ends.

This chain uses TRBV12-3 or TRBV12-4 with TRBJ2-3; D is ambiguous. The CDR3 contains 12 residues. V was trimmed by 6 bases and J by 2 bases, leaving 6 bases between them. The CDR3: CASRQTTDTQYF. CDR3 nucleotide sequence: TGTGCCAGCAGACAGACCACAGATACGCAGTATTTT.

This clonotype occurred many times. The chain recombines TRBV20-1 with TRBJ2-7; possibly TRBD1 for D (6 bases). Per germline, CDR1 DFQATT and CDR2 SNEGSKA (reference sequence). Between the trimmed V and J ends, which lost 0 bases and 2 bases, there was a span of 14 bases. The CDR3 has 15 amino acids. CDR3 nucleotides: TGCAGTGCTAGAGATCAAGGGGGTAGCCCCTACGAGCAGTACTTC. Translation: CSARDQGGSPYEQYF.

This clonotype was seen only a few times. J is TRBJ1-5 and V is TRBV6-1; D may be TRBD1 (5 bases). Germline CDR1 and CDR2: MNHNS and SASEGT. The V end lost 6 bases, the J end lost 11 bases, and 17 bases lay between the germline ends. CDR3 length: 13 amino acids. DNA of the CDR3: TGTGCCAGCAGACCCTCCTCGCTAGGGGCCCAGCATTTT. Encoded protein: CASRPSSLGAQHF.

This clonotype appeared a few times. The gene calls are TRBV5-4 and TRBJ2-1; TRBD2 agrees at 13 bases. Per germline, CDR1 SGHNT and CDR2 YYREEE (reference sequence). V dropped 0 bases and J dropped 0; count of bases not matched to a gene: 6. The length of the CDR3 is 19 residues. Here the CDR3 DNA reads TGTGCCAGCAGCTTGGGGGGACTAGCGGGGAGAAGCTCCTACAATGAGCAGTTCTTC. Its protein is CASSLGGLAGRSSYNEQFF.

This clonotype came up once. A much larger clone lies one base from this, so it may be a read error. The chain links TRBV5-1 to TRBJ2-1, with D possibly being TRBD2 (5 bases). Germline V gene data show CDR1 as SGHRS and CDR2 as YFSETQ. This CDR3 region has 14 residues. This CDR3 is CSSSLTGILNEQFF. The DNA for the CDR3 is TGCTCCAGCAGCTTGACCGGGATTCTCAATGAGCAGTTCTTC.

This clonotype was seen a few times. The genes are TRBV15 and TRBJ2-1, with D hard to call. Between the trimmed V and J ends, which lost 8 bases and 3 bases, there was a span of 8 bases. CDR3 length: 12 amino acids. Per the germline V gene, CDR1 is LNHNV and CDR2 is YYDKDF (reference sequence). The CDR3 DNA reads TGTGCCACCGGAATTTACTACAATGAGCAGTTCTTC. Its translation: CATGIYYNEQFF.

The chain recombines TRBV20-1 with TRBJ1-1; the D is unclear. Germline assignment: CDR1 DFQATT and CDR2 SNEGSKA (reference sequence). The germline V and J ends were trimmed by 3 bases and 7 bases, with 12 bases remaining between them. There are 12 residues in the CDR3. The CDR3, as DNA: TGCAGTGCTAGGAGGATGGGCAGTGAAGCTTTCTTT. Translated, it gives CSARRMGSEAFF.

CDR3 amino acids: CASSFYNSGRAGNEQFF. In DNA form, the CDR3 reads TGCGCCAGCAGCTTTTATAATAGCGGGAGGGCCGGCAATGAGCAGTTCTTC. This sequence joins TRBV5-1 and TRBJ2-1, with TRBD2 matching 11 bases. Germline loops: CDR1 SGHRS, CDR2 YFSETQ. This CDR3 comprises 17 residues. Losses at the gene ends were 2 bases for V and 6 bases for J; bases not matched to a gene: 10.

This clonotype was seen a handful of times. The chain couples TRBV4-3 to TRBJ2-3; tentative D call: TRBD2 (7 bases). Germline V lookup: CDR1 LGHNA, CDR2 YSLEER. CDR3 length: 15 amino acids. V was trimmed by 1 base and J by 10 bases, leaving 18 bases between them. CDR3: CASSQALTGREAQYF. DNA of the CDR3: TGCGCCAGCAGCCAAGCCCTAACAGGGAGGGAAGCGCAGTATTTT.

This clonotype occurred a few times. The chain combines TRBV30 with TRBJ1-1; D is uncertain. Trimming shortened V by 0 bases and J by 0 bases, and 11 bases separated the two germline ends. Germline-derived CDR1 and CDR2 are GTSNPN and SVGIG (reference sequence). The CDR3 loop spans 15 amino acids. The CDR3 DNA is TGTGCCTGGAGTGTAGCAGGTTACATGAACACTGAAGCTTTCTTT. Residues: CAWSVAGYMNTEAFF.

V gene TRBV27 combines with J gene TRBJ2-5; D is possibly TRBD1 or TRBD2 (6 bases each). Trimming shortened V by 3 bases and J by 0 bases, and 14 bases separated the two germline ends. This CDR3 is built from 16 residues. Germline V gene lookup returns CDR1 MNHEY and CDR2 SMNVEV (reference sequence). The DNA for the CDR3 is TGTGCCAGCAGTTTTTCCCGGGGGCAACACCAAGAGACCCAGTACTTC. Amino acids: CASSFSRGQHQETQYF.

The chain carries TRBV12-3 or TRBV12-4 and TRBJ2-2; 10 nucleotides line up with TRBD1. V shed 5 bases, J shed 9 bases, and the junction held 9 bases outside the gene matches. This CDR3 has 15 amino acids. CDR3 residues: CASSPRQGAPRELFF. The CDR3 DNA is TGTGCCAGCAGTCCCCGACAGGGGGCGCCGAGGGAGCTGTTTTTT.

The CDR3 nucleotides are TGTGCCATACAGGGGAGTTTCACAGATACGCAGTATTTT. It translates to CAIQGSFTDTQYF. The chain uses TRBV10-3 and TRBJ2-3, with TRBD1 matching over 7 bases. With V trimmed by 9 bases and J by 2 bases, 5 bases remained unmatched. CDR3 size: 13 residues. Germline CDR1 and CDR2: ENHRY and SYGVKD.

This rearrangement joins TRBV7-2 to TRBJ2-1; 11 positions match TRBD2. Trimming took 1 base from V and 9 from J; bases not matched to a gene: 8. This CDR3 contains 16 residues. Germline values: CDR1 SGHTA, CDR2 FQGNSA. CDR3 nucleotide sequence: TGTGCCAGCAGCTTAGTGTCTAGCGGGGGGCGAGTTGAGCAGTTCTTC. Amino acid sequence: CASSLVSSGGRVEQFF.

This clonotype has a handful of counts. This chain connects TRBV6-2 or TRBV6-3 to TRBJ1-1; D is ambiguous. V was shortened by 0 bases and J by 7 bases, with 9 bases between the two germline ends. Germline V gene sequence: CDR1 MNHEY, CDR2 SVGEGT. This CDR3 region has 13 residues. CDR3 sequence: CASSYSQLLEAFF. The CDR3 DNA follows: TGTGCCAGCAGTTACTCGCAACTACTTGAAGCTTTCTTT.

This clonotype has more than one count but fewer than ten. The V call is TRBV6-5, the J call TRBJ2-2, with 10 bases lining up with TRBD2. From germline, CDR1 is MNHEY and CDR2 SVGAGI. CDR3 length equals 17 residues. After removal of 2 bases from V and 6 bases from J, the junction contained 9 bases not matched to a gene. CDR3: CASSYPLGAGGAGELFF. CDR3 bases: TGTGCCAGCAGTTACCCCTTGGGAGCGGGAGGGGCCGGGGAGCTGTTTTTT.

The V gene is TRBV20-1, the J gene TRBJ2-1; 10 positions agree with TRBD2. CDR3 length: 13 amino acids. The germline gives CDR1 DFQATT, CDR2 SNEGSKA (reference sequence). J gave up 6 bases and V 5 bases, and 4 bases lay outside the gene matches. The CDR3 reads CSADRTSGNEQFF. The CDR3 DNA is TGCAGTGCTGACCGGACTAGCGGCAATGAGCAGTTCTTC.

CDR3 loop: CASSFGTGGNIQYF. CDR3 nucleotides: TGCGCCAGCAGCTTCGGGACAGGGGGAAACATTCAGTACTTC. The rearrangement joins TRBV5-1 to TRBJ2-4; 11 bases align to TRBD1. V was pared by 2 bases and J by 6 bases, with 1 base of the junction left unmatched. Germline CDR1 is SGHRS and CDR2 is YFSETQ. The CDR3 consists of 14 residues.

This clonotype showed up just a few times. This sequence joins TRBV28 and TRBJ2-1; D may correspond to TRBD1 or TRBD2 (6 bases each). Deletions cut 10 bases from V and 3 bases from J, with 19 bases between. Germline CDR1 MDHEN, CDR2 SYDVKM. There are 15 residues in the CDR3. The CDR3 DNA reads TGTGCCACCGGGGGCAGCGAAGGGGACTACAATGAGCAGTTCTTC. Residues: CATGGSEGDYNEQFF.

The table lists this clonotype with a few counts. The chain carries TRBV3-1 and TRBJ2-5; D uncertain. The CDR3 has 15 amino acids. V was clipped by 0 bases and J by 8 bases, with 16 bases between them. Germline V lookup: CDR1 LGHDT, CDR2 YNNKEL (reference sequence). This CDR3 reads CASSQEGSAARTQYF. The CDR3 DNA reads as TGTGCCAGCAGCCAAGAAGGATCCGCGGCGAGAACCCAGTACTTC.

In this sample, this clonotype turned up a few times. V and J are TRBV20-1 and TRBJ2-7; D is ambiguous. Germline V gene lookup returns CDR1 DFQATT and CDR2 SNEGSKA (reference sequence). Trimming took off 1 base at V and 7 bases at J, with 14 bases between the two ends. CDR3 size: 13 residues. CDR3 nucleotide sequence: TGCAGTGCTAGAGCCCCCGACAAGGAAGAGCAGTACTTC. Translated, it gives CSARAPDKEEQYF.

This clonotype was detected only a few times. The gene calls are TRBV7-3 and TRBJ2-3; 14 bases align to TRBD2. The J segment lost 1 base and the V segment lost 5 bases, leaving 8 bases of the junction unmatched. This CDR3 is 18 amino acids long. CDR1 and CDR2 (germline): SGHTA, FQGTGA. The CDR3 protein is CASSATSGRALGTDTQYF. The CDR3 bases are TGTGCCAGCAGCGCGACTAGCGGGAGGGCCCTGGGCACAGATACGCAGTATTTT.